This T cell receptor (beta chain) was captured by sequencing in a study of T cell responses to AZD1222 COVID-19 vaccine. Method: immunoSEQ multiplex PCR; TCRdb's copy keeps in-frame clones and lacks some. The data contain approximately 80,000 clones, 70% to 90% of them singletons. In the case of this clone: Its antigen remains unknown.

Study-wide results and caveats: Sampling captured repertoires only after the peak T cell response. Clonal diversity may have been underestimated, and the donors were mostly white British, with more females than males.

The sequencing here drew on peripheral blood, taken 28 days after the second AZD1222 dose. The TCR was taken from an adult who received the AZD1222 COVID-19 vaccine.

In DNA, the CDR3 is TGCGCCAGCAGCCAAGATTGGGACAGGGGCACTGAAGCTTTCTTT. As protein: CASSQDWDRGTEAFF. The chain has TRBV4-3 and TRBJ1-1, with 10 bases identical to TRBD1. V was pared by 0 bases and J by 4 bases, with 2 bases of the junction left unmatched. The CDR3 length is 15 residues. The germline V gene has CDR1 LGHNA and CDR2 YSLEER.